What follows are 4 T cell receptor beta chains derived from one specimen sequenced in a study of blood T cell repertoires in COVID-19. Sequencing used immunoSEQ multiplex PCR; TCRdb keeps in-frame clones, though not all of them. This table has 55,000 to 90,000 clones, about 88% appearing once. Material: peripheral blood. The receptor set was obtained from a human donor in a cohort sampled during active COVID-19.

This clone came up a few times. The J gene is TRBJ2-7, the V gene TRBV5-1; tentatively, D is TRBD1 (6 bases). From germline, CDR1 is SGHRS and CDR2 YFSETQ. CDR3 length: 13 amino acids. Trimming took 3 bases from V and 3 from J, leaving 10 bases between them. Here the CDR3 reads CASSSDSFYEQYF. The CDR3 bases are TGCGCCAGCAGCTCGGACAGTTTCTACGAGCAGTACTTC.

This clone has just a few counts. V and J are TRBV15 and TRBJ1-6, with D perhaps matching TRBD1 (6 bases). The CDR3 totals 15 residues. Trimming pared 0 bases from V and 10 bases from J, leaving 13 bases between. The germline V gene encodes CDR1 LNHNV and CDR2 YYDKDF (reference sequence). The CDR3, as DNA: TGTGCCACCAGCAGAGAAGGCGGGGGCAGATCACCCCTCCACTTT. It translates to CATSREGGGRSPLHF.

The table lists this clone with a count of one. The rearrangement joins TRBV10-3 to TRBJ2-5; the match to TRBD2 covers 7 bases. The CDR3 loop spans 13 amino acids. CDR1 and CDR2 (germline): ENHRY, SYGVKD. The trim removed 4 bases at V and 5 bases at J, leaving 4 bases unmatched. CDR3 residues: CAISVAGDETQYF. The CDR3 DNA is TGTGCCATCAGTGTGGCGGGGGATGAGACCCAGTACTTC.

J is TRBJ1-6 and V is TRBV3-1 (or the pseudogene TRBV3-2); D not certain. CDR1 and CDR2 (germline): LGHDT, YNNKEL (reference sequence). V was clipped by 4 bases and J by 4 bases, with 11 bases between them. The CDR3 extends over 15 amino acids. The CDR3 nucleotides are TGTGCCAGCAGCCCGGCGGTCGGGTATAATTCACCCCTCCACTTT. It encodes CASSPAVGYNSPLHF.